One sample yielded the 13 T cell receptor beta chains listed below, sequenced in a study of T cells after yellow fever vaccination. TCRdb itself ran the 5' RACE reads through MiXCR, one entry per CDR3 protein. The data hold 200,000 to 300,000 distinct CDR3 sequences, with roughly 13% observed a single time. Source: CD4+ T cells sorted from PBMCs, taken 45 days after the yellow fever booster vaccination. The source of these receptors is a man aged 25 to 45 who received the YFV17D yellow fever vaccine.

Only a few counts were recorded for this clonotype. This sequence joins TRBV20-1 and TRBJ1-5, with D maybe TRBD1 (6 bases). Trimming took 5 bases from V and 0 from J, leaving 11 bases between them. Germline V gene lookup returns CDR1 DFQATT and CDR2 SNEGSKA (reference sequence). The CDR3 extends over 14 amino acids. DNA of the CDR3: TGCAGTGCTCAGACAGGACCTAGCAATCAGCCCCAGCATTTT. It encodes CSAQTGPSNQPQHF.

V is TRBV12-3 or TRBV12-4 and J is TRBJ2-5; the match to TRBD2 covers 16 bases. J lost 3 bases, V lost 5 bases, and 3 bases had no gene match. The CDR3 extends over 16 amino acids. The CDR3 bases are TGTGCCAGCAGTCCCGGGACTAGCGGGAGGGAAGAGACCCAGTACTTC. It translates to CASSPGTSGREETQYF.

This chain links TRBV16 with TRBJ1-2; D might be TRBD1 (6 bases). Trimming pared 0 bases from V and 4 bases from J, leaving 12 bases between. Germline CDR1 and CDR2: KGHSY and FQNENV. The length of the CDR3 is 15 residues. CDR3 region: CASSQSITGIYGYTF. The CDR3 nucleotides are TGTGCCAGCAGCCAATCGATAACAGGGATCTATGGCTACACCTTC.

The chain joins TRBV20-1 to TRBJ2-3; 8 bases map to TRBD2. Germline trimming cut 6 bases from V and 3 bases from J; bases unmatched to any gene: 8. This CDR3 comprises 14 residues. The germline V gene has CDR1 DFQATT and CDR2 SNEGSKA (reference sequence). The CDR3 reads CSAVLAARTDTQYF. DNA for the CDR3: TGCAGTGCCGTACTAGCGGCAAGAACAGATACGCAGTATTTT.

This clonotype was seen more than once but under ten times. The chain combines TRBV30 with TRBJ2-1; D possibly corresponds to TRBD2 (6 bases). The V end lost 4 bases, the J end lost 4 bases, and 14 bases lay between the germline ends. CDR1 and CDR2 (germline): GTSNPN, SVGIG (reference sequence). The CDR3 has 14 residues. CDR3 region: CAWIEGGRYNEQFF. CDR3 nucleotides: TGTGCCTGGATCGAAGGTGGGAGGTACAATGAGCAGTTCTTC.

This clonotype was counted between two and nine times. A junction end diverges from the germline sequence, so it may reflect a read error. The chain links TRBV7-9 to TRBJ1-1; D might be TRBD1 (6 bases). Germline-derived CDR1 and CDR2 are SEHNR and FQNEAQ (reference sequence). CDR3 size: 16 residues. CDR3 bases: TGTGCCAGCAGACCAAACCTCGGACAGACGAACAATGAAGCTTTCTTT. Amino acids: CASRPNLGQTNNEAFF.

This clonotype has at least ten counts. The chain couples TRBV5-1 to TRBJ1-1; the match to TRBD1 covers 8 bases. The V and J ends lost 9 bases and 0 bases, in that order; junction bases with no gene match: 7. Germline assignment: CDR1 SGHRS and CDR2 YFSETQ. CDR3 size: 14 residues. CDR3 nucleotide sequence: TGCGCCACCCGACAGGGGACCATGAACACTGAAGCTTTCTTT. It specifies CATRQGTMNTEAFF.

V gene TRBV20-1 combines with J gene TRBJ2-7; tentative D call: TRBD2 (5 bases). Germline values: CDR1 DFQATT, CDR2 SNEGSKA (reference sequence). Deletions cut 1 base from V and 2 bases from J, with 15 bases between. This CDR3 has 15 residues. CDR3 DNA sequence: TGCAGTGCTAGAGTCTTAAGGCCCGGGACCTACGAGCAGTACTTC. It translates to CSARVLRPGTYEQYF.

J is TRBJ2-3 and V is TRBV28; the D is unclear. Germline loops: CDR1 MDHEN, CDR2 SYDVKM. The CDR3 is made up of 12 amino acids. The CDR3 DNA reads TGTGACACCCAGACGCTGCCAGATACGCAGTATTTT. This encodes CDTQTLPDTQYF.

This clonotype was observed a handful of times. The chain uses TRBV7-2 and TRBJ2-1, with D perhaps given as TRBD1 or TRBD2 (5 bases each). In germline, CDR1 is SGHTA, CDR2 FQGNSA. This CDR3 has 16 amino acids. V lost 5 bases, J lost 0 bases, and 14 bases lay in between. The CDR3 protein is CASSGPGRSSYNEQFF. Written as DNA, the CDR3 is TGTGCCAGCAGCGGTCCGGGACGAAGCTCCTACAATGAGCAGTTCTTC.

This clonotype showed up many times. The chain is built from TRBV20-1 and TRBJ2-1; 7 bases are a match to TRBD2. This CDR3 spans 15 amino acids. The germline gives CDR1 DFQATT, CDR2 SNEGSKA (reference sequence). V dropped 3 bases and J dropped 3; count of bases not matched to a gene: 8. The CDR3 DNA reads as TGCAGTGCTAGGGATCCGGGACTAAACTACAATGAGCAGTTCTTC. This sequence encodes CSARDPGLNYNEQFF.

The chain employs TRBV7-2 and TRBJ2-7; TRBD1 agrees at 9 bases. The CDR3 length is 15 residues. CDR1 SGHTA and CDR2 FQGNSA come from the germline V gene. Trimming cost V 5 bases and J 3 bases; bases outside gene matches: 8. The CDR3 region is CASSHRGRSFYEQYF. The CDR3 nucleotides are TGTGCCAGCAGCCACAGGGGGCGTTCTTTCTACGAGCAGTACTTC.

This clonotype occurred a few times. The chain is built from TRBV7-2 and TRBJ2-2; tentatively, D is TRBD1 (6 bases). The germline V gene has CDR1 SGHTA and CDR2 FQGNSA. Trimming shortened V by 5 bases and J by 6 bases, and 10 bases separated the two germline ends. The CDR3 consists of 13 residues. CDR3 coding DNA: TGTGCCAGCAGCACTAAGGGGGCCGGGGAGCTGTTTTTT. Its translation is CASSTKGAGELFF.